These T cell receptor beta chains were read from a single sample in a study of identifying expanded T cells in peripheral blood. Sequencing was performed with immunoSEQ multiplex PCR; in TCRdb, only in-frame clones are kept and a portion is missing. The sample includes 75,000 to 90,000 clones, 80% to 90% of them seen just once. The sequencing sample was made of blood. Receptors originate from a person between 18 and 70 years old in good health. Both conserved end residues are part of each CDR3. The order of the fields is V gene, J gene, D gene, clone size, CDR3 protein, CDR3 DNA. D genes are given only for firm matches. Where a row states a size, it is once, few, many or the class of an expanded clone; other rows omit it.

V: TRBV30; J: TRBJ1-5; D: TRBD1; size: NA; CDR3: CAWSEGQPNQPQHF; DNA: TGTGCCTGGAGTGAGGGACAGCCGAATCAGCCCCAGCATTTT
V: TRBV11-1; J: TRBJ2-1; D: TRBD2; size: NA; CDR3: CASSRASGINEQFF; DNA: TGTGCCAGCTCCCGGGCTAGCGGGATCAATGAGCAGTTCTTC
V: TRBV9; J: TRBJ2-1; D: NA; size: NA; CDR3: CASSVATPTPRNGDEQFF; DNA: TGTGCCAGCAGCGTAGCTACCCCGACGCCGAGGAACGGGGATGAGCAGTTCTTC
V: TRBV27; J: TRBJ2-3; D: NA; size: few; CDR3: CASSLRRADTQYF; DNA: TGTGCCAGCAGTTTAAGGCGGGCAGATACGCAGTATTTT
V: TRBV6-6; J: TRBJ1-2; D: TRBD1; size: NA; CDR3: CASSYVAGGLNYGYTF; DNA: TGTGCCAGCAGTTACGTGGCAGGGGGCCTCAACTATGGCTACACCTTC
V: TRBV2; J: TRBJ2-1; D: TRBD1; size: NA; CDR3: CASTPRQGANEQFF; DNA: TGTGCCAGCACGCCTAGACAGGGAGCAAATGAGCAGTTCTTC
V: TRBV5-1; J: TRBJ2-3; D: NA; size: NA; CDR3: CASSLQAAPDTQYF; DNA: TGCGCCAGCAGCTTGCAGGCAGCTCCAGATACGCAGTATTTT
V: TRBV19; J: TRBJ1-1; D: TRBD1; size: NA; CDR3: CASSIEAGGTEAFF; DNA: TGTGCCAGTAGTATAGAGGCAGGGGGCACTGAAGCTTTCTTT
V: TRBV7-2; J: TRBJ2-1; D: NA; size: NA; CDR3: CASSPSHRDTQFF; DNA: TGTGCCAGCAGCCCCAGCCACCGGGACACCCAATTCTTC
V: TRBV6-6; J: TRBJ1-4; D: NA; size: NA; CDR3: CASSYSETGELFF; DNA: TGTGCCAGCAGTTACTCGGAGACAGGTGAACTGTTTTTT
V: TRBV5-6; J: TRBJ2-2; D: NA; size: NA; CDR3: CASSSLGGRTGELFF; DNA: TGTGCCAGCAGCTCCCTGGGGGGCCGGACCGGGGAGCTGTTTTTT
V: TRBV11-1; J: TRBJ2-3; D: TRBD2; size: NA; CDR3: CASSSRGADTQYF; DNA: TGTGCCAGCAGCTCGCGGGGGGCAGATACGCAGTATTTT
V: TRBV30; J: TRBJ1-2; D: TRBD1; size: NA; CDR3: CAWVPGTGSLYGYTF; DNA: TGTGCCTGGGTCCCCGGGACAGGGTCATTATATGGCTACACCTTC
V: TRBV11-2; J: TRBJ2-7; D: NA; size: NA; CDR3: CASSLRPLSEQYF; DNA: TGTGCCAGCAGCCTAAGGCCCCTCTCCGAGCAGTACTTC
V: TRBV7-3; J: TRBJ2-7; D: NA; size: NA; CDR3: CASSSRDRWEQYF; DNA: TGTGCCAGCAGCTCCCGCGATAGGTGGGAGCAGTACTTC
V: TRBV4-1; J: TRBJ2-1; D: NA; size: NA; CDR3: CASSQAASRRPSYNEQFF; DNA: TGCGCCAGCAGCCAAGCGGCTAGCAGACGCCCCTCCTACAATGAGCAGTTCTTC
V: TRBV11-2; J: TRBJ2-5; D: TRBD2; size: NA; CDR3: CASSLFTSGRQETQYF; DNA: TGTGCCAGCAGCTTATTCACTAGCGGGAGACAAGAGACCCAGTACTTC